This T cell receptor beta chain was sequenced in a study of blood T cell repertoires in COVID-19. Study in general: Samples taken during acute and convalescent COVID-19 were collected in the United States, Italy and Spain. The cDNA or gDNA used as material had been derived from T cells, B-cell-depleted T cells, or PBMCs.

J was trimmed by 8 bases and V by 3 bases; bases with no gene match: 14. The CDR3 has 16 amino acids. Germline V gives CDR1 SEHNR, CDR2 FQNEAQ (reference sequence). Authors' data handling: Quantification of nucleated cells was approximated via reference gene primer amplification. Assay used: immunoSEQ multiplex PCR; TCRdb lists only in-frame clones, some missing. The V and J calls and clone size were taken over from that table, and D and trimming were inferred from the DNA. The sample comprises roughly 100,000 clones, around 73% of which are singletons, and approximately 9.9% rests with the top ten. The gene calls are TRBV7-9 and TRBJ1-2, with 8 bases that match TRBD1. The sequenced sample was peripheral blood. The clonotype originates from a man in his 60s with active or convalescent COVID-19. In nucleotides, the CDR3 is TGTGCCAGCAGCTTCTCCAGGGGGCGCCGCGTAGAAGGCTACACCTTC. Translating it yields CASSFSRGRRVEGYTF.